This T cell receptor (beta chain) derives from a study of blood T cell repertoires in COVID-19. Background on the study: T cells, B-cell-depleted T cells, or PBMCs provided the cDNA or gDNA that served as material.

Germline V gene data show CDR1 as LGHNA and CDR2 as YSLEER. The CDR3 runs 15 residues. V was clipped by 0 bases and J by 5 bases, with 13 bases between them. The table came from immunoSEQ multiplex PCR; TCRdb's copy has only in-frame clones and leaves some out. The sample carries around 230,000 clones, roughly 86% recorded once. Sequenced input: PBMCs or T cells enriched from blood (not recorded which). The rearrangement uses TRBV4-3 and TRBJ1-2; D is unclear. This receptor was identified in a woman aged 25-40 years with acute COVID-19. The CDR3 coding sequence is TGCGCCAGCAGCCAAGACTGGCCCGCAGGATATGGCTACACCTTC. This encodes CASSQDWPAGYGYTF.